These 19 T cell receptor beta chains originate from one sample sequenced in a study of T cells in Graves' hyperthyroidism and ophthalmopathy. There were TCR beta CDR3 regions amplified from RNA transcripts. An initial round of RT-PCR targeting the TCR CDR3 relied on the HTBI primer set. MiXCR was run by TCRdb on the multiplex PCR reads, yielding one entry per CDR3 protein. The profile covers around 340,000 distinct CDR3 sequences, with under 25% appearing a single time and around 48% taken by the ten largest. Sequenced material: blood. These receptors were taken from a woman in her forties or fifties with Graves' hyperthyroidism.

There are many counts of this clonotype. The rearrangement joins TRBV13 to TRBJ2-1; 8 positions agree with TRBD2. The V gene end was trimmed by 5 bases and the J gene end by 6 bases; junction bases not matched to a gene: 12. The CDR3 has 16 amino acids. From germline, CDR1 is PRHDT and CDR2 FYEKMQ (reference sequence). The DNA for the CDR3 is TGTGCCAGCAGCCCGATCGGGGCGGGGGGCCTCAATGAGCAGTTCTTC. It translates to CASSPIGAGGLNEQFF.

The rearrangement uses TRBV5-6 and TRBJ1-1; D not certain. The germline V gene encodes CDR1 SGHDT and CDR2 YYEEEE. The CDR3 contains 15 residues. Deletions cut 2 bases from V and 0 bases from J, with 11 bases between. CDR3 nucleotides: TGTGCCAGCAGCTTCGGGGATTACATGAACACTGAAGCTTTCTTT. Protein: CASSFGDYMNTEAFF.

This chain uses TRBV20-1 with TRBJ2-5; D assignment may be TRBD1 or TRBD2 (5 bases each). The CDR3 sequence is 15 residues long. CDR1 is DFQATT, CDR2 SNEGSKA, per germline (reference sequence). Deletions cut 0 bases from V and 2 bases from J, with 13 bases between. CDR3 in DNA: TGCAGTGCTAGAGATAGGGACGGCGGTCAAGAGACCCAGTACTTC. As protein: CSARDRDGGQETQYF.

In its sample, this clonotype was seen many times. This rearrangement joins TRBV20-1 to TRBJ2-4; 7 positions match TRBD2. Germline CDR1 is DFQATT and CDR2 is SNEGSKA (reference sequence). Trimming removed 2 bases from V and 3 bases from J; junction bases left unmatched: 10. The CDR3 sequence is 16 residues long. This CDR3 is CSARLLAAGIKNIQYF. CDR3 nucleotide sequence: TGCAGTGCTAGACTTCTAGCGGCAGGAATCAAAAACATTCAGTACTTC.

This clonotype was counted between two and nine times. V and J are TRBV10-3 and TRBJ2-1; 10 nucleotides line up with TRBD2. Trimming removed 10 bases from V and 7 bases from J; junction bases left unmatched: 16. Per the germline V gene, CDR1 is ENHRY and CDR2 is SYGVKD. The CDR3 runs to 16 residues. The CDR3 nucleotides read TGTGCCACCACGGCTAGCGGGAGTAGGTCCGTTAATGAGCAGTTCTTC. It codes for CATTASGSRSVNEQFF.

This clonotype was counted a few times. V usage is TRBV2 and J usage is TRBJ2-7; D ambiguous. CDR3 length equals 12 residues. V lost 4 bases, J lost 3 bases, and 7 bases lay in between. Germline V gene lookup returns CDR1 SNHLY and CDR2 FYNNEI. DNA of the CDR3: TGTGCCAGCAGTGGTCGACGCTACGAGCAGTACTTC. This gives the protein CASSGRRYEQYF.

To note about this clonotype: This may stem from a read error, because a much larger clone lies one nucleotide away. The chain recombines TRBV5-5 with TRBJ1-1; D uncertain. Looked up from germline, CDR1 is SGHKS and CDR2 is YYEKEE (reference sequence). This CDR3 comprises 12 residues. The CDR3 here is CASSLVNTGAFF. The CDR3 DNA reads TGTGCCAGCAGCTTGGTGAACACTGGAGCTTTCTTT.

In its sample, this clonotype was seen many times. The gene calls are TRBV19 and TRBJ2-2; 7 bases fit TRBD1. After removal of 6 bases from V and 3 bases from J, the junction contained 7 bases not matched to a gene. This CDR3 comprises 15 residues. Germline V gene lookup returns CDR1 LNHDA and CDR2 SQIVND (reference sequence). CDR3 in DNA: TGTGCCAGTAGCGCCGGGACAGCTTACACCGGGGAGCTGTTTTTT. Translating it yields CASSAGTAYTGELFF.

This clonotype has ten or more counts. The chain recombines TRBV4-1 with TRBJ1-2; the D is unclear. The CDR3 has 15 amino acids. V lost 1 base, J lost 0 bases, and 9 bases lay in between. From germline, CDR1 is MGHRA and CDR2 YSYEKL. Here the CDR3 reads CASSQAAFANYGYTF. The CDR3 nucleotides read TGCGCCAGCAGCCAAGCTGCCTTCGCTAACTATGGCTACACCTTC.

This clonotype was detected ten times or more. The chain joins TRBV11-3 to TRBJ2-1, with D maybe TRBD1 (5 bases). V lost 8 bases to trimming and J lost 2 bases, with 19 bases between them. Germline V gene sequence: CDR1 SGHNT, CDR2 YENEEA. This CDR3 is built from 16 residues. DNA of the CDR3: TGTGCCAGCGAAGCCGGACACGGTACCACCTACAATGAGCAGTTCTTC. Translation gives CASEAGHGTTYNEQFF.

The rearrangement uses TRBV30 and TRBJ1-1; 7 bases line up with TRBD1. CDR3 length: 16 residues. CDR1 and CDR2 from the germline V gene are GTSNPN and SVGIG (reference sequence). After removal of 3 bases from V and 5 bases from J, the junction contained 15 bases not matched to a gene. The CDR3 protein is CAWSHGWTGGGTEAFF. The CDR3 nucleotides are TGTGCCTGGAGCCACGGGTGGACAGGAGGGGGGACTGAAGCTTTCTTT.

This clonotype was detected many times. The rearrangement uses TRBV11-2 and TRBJ1-1, with a weak D call TRBD1 (5 bases). The CDR3 length is 11 residues. V was shortened by 6 bases and J by 9 bases, with 11 bases between the two germline ends. Per the germline V gene, CDR1 is SGHAT and CDR2 is FQNNGV. The CDR3 reads CASSGGVKAFF. The CDR3 region has the DNA TGTGCCAGCAGTGGAGGGGTTAAAGCTTTCTTT.

Only one count was recorded for this clonotype. A much larger clone differs by one base, so this may be a read error. The genes are TRBV20-1 and TRBJ2-7; 7 positions agree with TRBD2. The CDR3 runs 15 residues. Germline CDR1 and CDR2: DFQATT and SNEGSKA (reference sequence). With 3 bases clipped from V and 0 bases from J, the junction kept 8 bases outside the gene matches. CDR3 in amino acids: CSASMAGGSSYEQYF. In nucleotides, the CDR3 is TGCAGTGCTAGCATGGCTGGCGGGAGCTCCTACGAGCAGTACTTC.

This clonotype was found a few times. V is TRBV7-8 and J is TRBJ2-7; no definite D call. In germline, CDR1 is SGHVS, CDR2 FQNEAQ. The V end was cut by 1 base, the J end by 0 bases, with 13 bases between. The CDR3 loop spans 16 amino acids. The CDR3, as DNA: TGTGCCAGCAGCTTAGAGGGCAGAACGAGCTCCTACGAGCAGTACTTC. Its translation: CASSLEGRTSSYEQYF.

Notes on this clonotype: A much bigger clone sits one base away, suggesting this may be a read error. The genes are TRBV6-2 or TRBV6-3 and TRBJ1-1; no clear D. Germline CDR1 MNHEY, CDR2 SVGEGT. The CDR3 length is 15 residues. Trimming pared 8 bases from V and 6 bases from J, leaving 22 bases between. CDR3: CASVPRKGSNPEAFF. CDR3 DNA: TGTGCCAGCGTCCCCAGGAAAGGTAGTAACCCTGAAGCTTTCTTT.

Turning to this clonotype: A much larger clone lies a single base off, so this may be a read error. Without the conserved terminal phenylalanine or tryptophan, this CDR3 likely stems from a read error. The V and J genes are TRBV7-2 and TRBJ2-7; no clear D gene. CDR1 SGHTA and CDR2 FQGNSA come from the germline V gene. CDR3 size: 14 residues. Trimming left V 4 bases short and J 1 base short, with 11 bases between. DNA for the CDR3: TGTGCCAGCAGCTGGAAACGTATTTCCTACGAGCAGTACCTC. Translated, it gives CASSWKRISYEQYL.

This clonotype turned up a few times. The CDR3 DNA is TGCAGTGCCGAACGGGACGGGGAGCTGTTTTTT. Protein sequence: CSAERDGELFF. The chain combines TRBV20-1 with TRBJ2-2, with D possibly being TRBD2 (5 bases). The CDR3 runs 11 residues. Germline V gene lookup returns CDR1 DFQATT and CDR2 SNEGSKA (reference sequence). V gave up 6 bases and J gave up 7 bases, with 9 bases separating them.

The table lists this clonotype with a count of one. The rearrangement joins TRBV20-1 to TRBJ1-2; TRBD1 is a possible D gene (6 bases). The V gene's germline CDR1 is DFQATT and CDR2 SNEGSKA (reference sequence). V shed 3 bases and J shed 4 bases, with 12 bases lying between them. The CDR3 length is 13 residues. This chain's CDR3 is CSASPGGPYGYTF. The CDR3 DNA is TGCAGTGCTAGCCCGGGGGGGCCCTATGGCTACACCTTC.

V and J are TRBV7-3 and TRBJ2-1; 7 nucleotides align to TRBD2. CDR1 and CDR2 (germline): SGHTA, FQGTGA. The CDR3 contains 15 residues. After removal of 3 bases from V and 9 bases from J, the junction contained 11 bases not matched to a gene. CDR3 region: CASSLGRRESGEQFF. The CDR3 bases are TGTGCCAGCAGCTTGGGGAGGCGGGAGTCGGGTGAGCAGTTCTTC.